Listed below are T cell receptor beta chains from one sample, sequenced in a study of blood T cell repertoires in COVID-19. Here immunoSEQ multiplex PCR was the method, and the copy in TCRdb shows in-frame clones only, minus some. Among about 240,000 clones listed, around nine tenths were seen once. The specimen sequenced was peripheral blood. These receptor sequences come from an older woman with active or convalescent COVID-19. Each CDR3 is given with its conserved first and last residue. Each record gives: J gene, V gene, CDR3 protein.

J: TRBJ2-1
V: TRBV10-3
CDR3: CAISPEPPETSYNEQFF

J: TRBJ2-1
V: TRBV11-3
CDR3: CASSRRTGGMSYEQFF

J: TRBJ2-3
V: TRBV19
CDR3: CASGDRGSFTDTQYF

J: TRBJ2-1
V: TRBV6-2/TRBV6-3
CDR3: CASSPGTGYNEQFF

J: TRBJ1-2
V: TRBV4-3
CDR3: CASSQETGSNGYTF

J: TRBJ2-7
V: TRBV5-8
CDR3: CASNRNPSYEQYF

J: TRBJ2-2
V: TRBV7-6
CDR3: CASSLGLSNTGELFF

J: TRBJ1-1
V: TRBV11-2
CDR3: CASSPEGWNTEAFF

J: TRBJ1-1
V: TRBV7-2
CDR3: CASSVTGPPEAFF

J: TRBJ1-1
V: TRBV18
CDR3: CASSTTGTGIEAFF

J: TRBJ2-2
V: TRBV9
CDR3: CASSVVPTGGELFF

J: TRBJ2-7
V: TRBV27
CDR3: CASSLMPPGDFREQYF

J: TRBJ2-7
V: TRBV4-2
CDR3: CASSQGGERGVEQYF

J: TRBJ1-4
V: TRBV19
CDR3: CASGPGPGQFNEKLFF

J: TRBJ1-1
V: TRBV7-9
CDR3: CASSPETGTEAFF

J: TRBJ2-1
V: TRBV19
CDR3: CASSIALPVDYYEQFF

J: TRBJ2-1
V: TRBV6-2/TRBV6-3
CDR3: CASSRDSRGGNEQFF

J: TRBJ1-1
V: TRBV7-2
CDR3: CASRGDSMNTEAFF

J: TRBJ1-1
V: TRBV5-8
CDR3: CASSLRYGGQIEAEAFF

J: TRBJ1-6
V: TRBV3-1/TRBV3-2
CDR3: CASSQVGDTRPVHF

J: TRBJ1-1
V: TRBV18
CDR3: CASSTPTGVNTEAFF

J: TRBJ2-7
V: TRBV11-3
CDR3: CASSFIRQGAVEQYF

J: TRBJ1-6
V: TRBV6-2/TRBV6-3
CDR3: CASSNDRTANSPLHF

J: TRBJ1-3
V: TRBV6-1
CDR3: CASSELLGAAGNTIYF

J: TRBJ1-1
V: TRBV11-2
CDR3: CASSLGHQNTEAFF

J: TRBJ1-2
V: TRBV3-1/TRBV3-2
CDR3: CASSLGGNYGYTF

J: TRBJ1-1
V: TRBV7-9
CDR3: CASSLGQGAGEAFF

J: TRBJ2-7
V: TRBV12-3/TRBV12-4
CDR3: CATASGGKQYF

J: TRBJ2-3
V: TRBV5-1
CDR3: CASSSYSDTQYF

J: TRBJ1-1
V: TRBV5-1
CDR3: CASSSRQGADTEAFF

J: TRBJ2-7
V: TRBV5-4
CDR3: CASSARGSSYEQYF

J: TRBJ1-2
V: TRBV19
CDR3: CASSPWTGEGYGYTF

J: TRBJ2-7
V: TRBV18
CDR3: CASSPGTGGSYEQYF

J: TRBJ1-6
V: TRBV6-8
CDR3: CASTRGSFSPLHF

J: TRBJ2-4
V: TRBV5-6
CDR3: CASSRGQPLGINIQYF

J: TRBJ1-2
V: TRBV4-3
CDR3: CASSQVSGLFYTF

J: TRBJ1-1
V: TRBV2
CDR3: CASAAGLTEAFF